This entry concerns a single T cell receptor (beta chain). This entry belongs to a study of T cell responses to AZD1222 COVID-19 vaccine. Using immunoSEQ multiplex PCR, the repertoire was profiled, and TCRdb retains in-frame clones only, with some absent. The table includes under 200,000 clones, roughly 92% detected once. The TCR sequence derives from an adult in good health. This specimen was peripheral blood, taken on day 0 of AZD1222 vaccination.

The CDR3 is CASRRAQGTNSPLHF. For the CDR3, the DNA is TGTGCCAGCAGACGAGCACAGGGAACGAATTCACCCCTCCACTTT. The chain has TRBV7-8 and TRBJ1-6, with a weak D call TRBD1 (6 bases). Germline-derived CDR1 and CDR2 are SGHVS and FQNEAQ. The CDR3 extends over 15 amino acids. Between the trimmed V and J ends, which lost 6 bases and 7 bases, there was a span of 16 bases.